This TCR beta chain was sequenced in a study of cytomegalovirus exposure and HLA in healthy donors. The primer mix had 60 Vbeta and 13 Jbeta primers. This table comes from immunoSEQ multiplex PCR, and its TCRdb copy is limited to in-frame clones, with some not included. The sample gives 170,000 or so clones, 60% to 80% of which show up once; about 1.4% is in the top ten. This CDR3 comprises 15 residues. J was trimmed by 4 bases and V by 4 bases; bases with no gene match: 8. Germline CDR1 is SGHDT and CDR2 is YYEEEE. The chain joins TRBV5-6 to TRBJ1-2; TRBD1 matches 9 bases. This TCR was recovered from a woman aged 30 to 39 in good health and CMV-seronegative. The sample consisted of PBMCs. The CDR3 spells CASSQWDRVVYGYTF. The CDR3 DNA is TGTGCCAGCAGCCAATGGGACAGGGTGGTCTATGGCTACACCTTC.